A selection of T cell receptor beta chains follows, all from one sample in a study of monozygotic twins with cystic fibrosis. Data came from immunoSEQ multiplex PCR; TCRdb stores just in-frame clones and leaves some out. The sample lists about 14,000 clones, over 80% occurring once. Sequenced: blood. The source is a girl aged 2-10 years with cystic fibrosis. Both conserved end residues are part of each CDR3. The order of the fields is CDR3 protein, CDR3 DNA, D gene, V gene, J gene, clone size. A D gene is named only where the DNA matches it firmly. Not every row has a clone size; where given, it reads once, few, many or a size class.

CSVAGRTGTDTQYF,TGCAGCGTTGCAGGGAGGACAGGGACAGATACGCAGTATTTT,TRBD1,TRBV29-1,TRBJ2-3,-
CASSLSIQQFF,TGTGCCAGCAGCCTCTCGATTCAGCAGTTCTTC,-,TRBV7-9,TRBJ2-1,-
CASSPRTAYEQYF,TGTGCCAGCAGTCCCCGGACAGCCTACGAGCAGTACTTC,-,TRBV27,TRBJ2-7,-
CASSGQGSSYEQYF,TGTGCCAGCAGCGGCCAGGGGAGCTCCTACGAGCAGTACTTC,-,TRBV7-9,TRBJ2-7,once
CASSPARRPNYGYTF,TGTGCCAGCAGTCCCGCCCGAAGGCCTAACTATGGCTACACCTTC,-,TRBV28,TRBJ1-2,-
CASSIQGGPQGTEAFF,TGTGCCAGCAGCATCCAGGGAGGGCCTCAAGGCACTGAAGCTTTCTTT,-,TRBV9,TRBJ1-1,-
CASSLGTGSVYGYTF,TGTGCCAGCAGTTTAGGGACAGGGTCTGTCTATGGCTACACCTTC,TRBD1,TRBV27,TRBJ1-2,once
CASSFDRWIFEQYF,TGTGCCAGCAGCTTCGACAGATGGATCTTCGAGCAGTACTTC,-,TRBV5-5,TRBJ2-7,-
CASSAGGLRSRFTEAFF,TGTGCCAGCAGCGCGGGGGGACTACGGTCGAGGTTCACTGAAGCTTTCTTT,-,TRBV9,TRBJ1-1,-
CASSQDGGNYGYTF,TGCGCCAGCAGCCAAGATGGGGGGAACTATGGCTACACCTTC,-,TRBV4-1,TRBJ1-2,few
CASSVEPTGLWNEQFF,TGTGCCAGCAGCGTAGAGCCGACAGGGTTGTGGAATGAGCAGTTCTTC,TRBD1,TRBV9,TRBJ2-1,-
CAWSVGFQETQYF,TGTGCCTGGAGTGTGGGGTTCCAAGAGACCCAGTACTTC,-,TRBV30,TRBJ2-5,-
CASSQPTGTDTQYF,TGTGCCAGCAGCCAACCGACAGGGACAGATACGCAGTATTTT,TRBD1,TRBV4-2,TRBJ2-3,-
CASSLAPEGPTETQYF,TGCGCCAGCAGCTTGGCTCCGGAGGGCCCCACGGAGACCCAGTACTTC,-,TRBV5-1,TRBJ2-5,-
CASSIRGIFYGYTF,TGTGCCAGTAGTATAAGAGGGATATTCTATGGCTACACCTTC,-,TRBV19,TRBJ1-2,-
CASSRDTRGTNEKLFF,TGTGCCAGCAGCCGGGACACACGAGGCACTAATGAAAAACTGTTTTTT,-,TRBV27,TRBJ1-4,-
CASSEAGGWLATEQYF,TGCGCCAGCAGTGAGGCCGGGGGGTGGCTAGCGACCGAGCAGTACTTC,TRBD2,TRBV10-1,TRBJ2-7,-
CASSLGLAGANTQYF,TGTGCCAGCAGCCTGGGACTAGCGGGAGCGAATACGCAGTATTTT,TRBD2,TRBV9,TRBJ2-3,-
CASKTGGVEQYF,TGTGCCAGCAAGACAGGGGGCGTTGAGCAGTACTTC,TRBD1,TRBV7-8,TRBJ2-7,medium-sized
CASSVSGILREQYF,TGTGCCAGCAGTGTTAGCGGGATCCTTCGCGAGCAGTACTTC,TRBD2,TRBV28,TRBJ2-7,-
CAIAVSSGTEQFF,TGTGCCATTGCCGTGTCTAGCGGGACGGAGCAGTTCTTC,TRBD2,TRBV19,TRBJ2-1,once
CASSPPGGRVTDTQYF,TGTGCCAGTAGTCCCCCCGGGGGACGGGTCACAGATACGCAGTATTTT,-,TRBV19,TRBJ2-3,-
CAAESSYEQYF,TGTGCGGCCGAGAGCTCCTACGAGCAGTACTTC,-,TRBV6-5,TRBJ2-7,few
CASGLVPGIRGNQPQHF,TGTGCTAGTGGTTTGGTACCCGGGATTCGGGGCAATCAGCCCCAGCATTTT,-,TRBV12-5,TRBJ1-5,-
CASSYGRGGGYEQYF,TGTGCCAGCAGTTACGGTCGGGGAGGTGGATACGAGCAGTACTTC,-,TRBV6-5,TRBJ2-7,-
CASSNSGSGYNEQFF,TGTGCCAGCAGTAATAGCGGGAGTGGGTACAATGAGCAGTTCTTC,TRBD2,TRBV6-5,TRBJ2-1,-